These T cell receptor beta chains were read from a single sample in a study of blood T cell repertoires in COVID-19. TCRdb keeps only in-frame clones here, not all; method: immunoSEQ multiplex PCR. The sample has about 59,000 clones; 75% to 95% are singletons. The sample taken for sequencing was peripheral blood. These receptors all stem from an elderly man with acute or convalescent COVID-19. CDR3s include the opening cysteine and the closing phenylalanine or tryptophan. The D gene is left open where the match is weak. Clone size is stated in some rows and not others, as once, few, many or a class when expanded.

TRBJ2-2 | . | TRBV5-1 | . | TGCGCCAGCAGCTTGGACAGTACGAACACCGGGGAGCTGTTTTTT | CASSLDSTNTGELFF
TRBJ2-1 | . | TRBV28 | TRBD1 | TGTGCCAGCCGGGACAGGGACAATGAGCAGTTCTTC | CASRDRDNEQFF
TRBJ1-5 | . | TRBV27 | TRBD1 | TGTGCCAGCAGTTTACGAGGGACAGACCGGGATCCCCAGCATTTT | CASSLRGTDRDPQHF
TRBJ2-2 | once | TRBV3-1/TRBV3-2 | . | TGTGCCAGCAGCACGTCCGGGGGGGAGCTGTTTTTT | CASSTSGGELFF
TRBJ2-3 | few | TRBV3-1/TRBV3-2 | . | TGTGCCAGCAGCCAAGGACTGCGCACAGATACGCAGTATTTT | CASSQGLRTDTQYF
TRBJ2-5 | . | TRBV3-1/TRBV3-2 | TRBD2 | TGTGCCAGCAGCCAGGGACTAGGGGGGACCCAGTACTTC | CASSQGLGGTQYF
TRBJ1-4 | . | TRBV25-1 | . | TGTGCCAGCAGTGGATCAGGGGCAACTAATGAAAAACTGTTTTTT | CASSGSGATNEKLFF
TRBJ2-7 | . | TRBV18 | TRBD1 | TGTGCCAGCTCACCACGGGCGACAGGGGGTCTATCCTACGAGCAGTACTTC | CASSPRATGGLSYEQYF
TRBJ2-1 | . | TRBV7-6 | TRBD2 | TGTGCCAGCAGCCCTGGACTAGCGGCCCGTAGTGAGCAGTTCTTC | CASSPGLAARSEQFF
TRBJ2-5 | . | TRBV9 | TRBD2 | TGTGCCAGCAGCGTAGGAGTGACTAGCGGGGGGCGGTTTCAAGAGACCCAGTACTTC | CASSVGVTSGGRFQETQYF
TRBJ2-5 | . | TRBV24-1 | TRBD2 | TGTGCCACCAGTGATTCCCAAGCGGGGGGACCACAAGAGACCCAGTACTTC | CATSDSQAGGPQETQYF
TRBJ2-1 | . | TRBV5-4 | . | TGTGCCAGCAGCTTGGATCCAGGGCGAAATGAGCAGTTCTTC | CASSLDPGRNEQFF
TRBJ1-4 | . | TRBV5-1 | TRBD1 | TGCGCCAGCAGCTCGAGCCCGGGACAGGGGATCGGGGAAAAACTGTTTTTT | CASSSSPGQGIGEKLFF
TRBJ1-6 | . | TRBV28 | . | TGTGCCAGCAGTTCTCAGGGGTCCGGCTCCTATAATTCACCCCTCCACTTT | CASSSQGSGSYNSPLHF
TRBJ1-6 | once | TRBV30 | . | TGTGCCTGGAGTAGGGGTTATAATTCACCCCTCCACTTT | CAWSRGYNSPLHF
TRBJ1-1 | . | TRBV10-1 | TRBD1 | TGCGCCAGCAGTGAGACTAATGGGACAGAAAGAAAGAACACTGAAGCTTTCTTT | CASSETNGTERKNTEAFF
TRBJ2-7 | . | TRBV5-1 | . | TGCGCCAGCAGCTTGGTCGGGGGCGAGCAGTACTTC | CASSLVGGEQYF
TRBJ1-1 | . | TRBV18 | . | TGTGCCAGCTCACCACTCCCTACATCGGGCGGGTTGGACACTGAAGCTTTCTTT | CASSPLPTSGGLDTEAFF
TRBJ2-2 | medium-sized | TRBV11-2 | . | TGTGCCAGCAGCTTAATCTCGGCGAACACCGGGGAGCTGTTTTTT | CASSLISANTGELFF
TRBJ1-5 | once | TRBV3-1/TRBV3-2 | . | TGTGCCAGCAGCCAGGGACTTAATCAGCCCCAGCATTTT | CASSQGLNQPQHF
TRBJ2-5 | . | TRBV15 | TRBD2 | TGTGCCACCAGCAGAGATACAGCGCGGGGGGTCGAAGAGACCCAGTACTTC | CATSRDTARGVEETQYF
TRBJ2-3 | . | TRBV5-4 | . | TGTGCCAGCAGCCCTTTACCGACAGGCCCCAGCACAGATACGCAGTATTTT | CASSPLPTGPSTDTQYF
TRBJ2-1 | . | TRBV20-1 | . | TGCGGAGGTAAATTCTACAATGAGCAGTTCTTC | CGGKFYNEQFF
TRBJ1-4 | . | TRBV5-1 | . | TGCGCCAGCAGCTTGGGTAGCAGCGAGGAAAAACTGTTTTTT | CASSLGSSEEKLFF
TRBJ2-3 | . | TRBV3-1/TRBV3-2 | TRBD2 | TGTGCCAGCAGCCTGCTACTAGCGGGGGGTTCCACAGATACGCAGTATTTT | CASSLLLAGGSTDTQYF
TRBJ1-2 | . | TRBV15 | TRBD1 | TGTGCCACCAGCAAGGGCAGGGGGAACTATGGCTACACCTTC | CATSKGRGNYGYTF
TRBJ2-7 | . | TRBV7-8 | . | TGTGCCAGCAGCCCCGGCGTTCGGCTAGTCCCAAGCGCCTACGAGCAGTACTTC | CASSPGVRLVPSAYEQYF
TRBJ2-5 | . | TRBV5-6 | . | TGTGCCAGCAGCTTGGTCTTGGGGGCGCCTACCCCGGGGGAGACCCAGTACTTC | CASSLVLGAPTPGETQYF
TRBJ1-2 | . | TRBV9 | TRBD1 | TGTGCCAGCAGCGCGCAACAGGGGGCTGGTGGCTACACCTTC | CASSAQQGAGGYTF
TRBJ1-2 | . | TRBV7-9 | TRBD1 | TGTGCCAGCAGCCCGACAGGGACTAACTATGGCTACACCTTC | CASSPTGTNYGYTF
TRBJ2-7 | once | TRBV3-1/TRBV3-2 | . | TGTGCCAGCAGCCAAGGATCGGAGTACGAGCAGTACTTC | CASSQGSEYEQYF
TRBJ1-2 | . | TRBV6-6 | . | TGTGCCAGCAGTTACTTACAACTAGGATATGGCTACACCTTC | CASSYLQLGYGYTF
TRBJ1-4 | . | TRBV3-1/TRBV3-2 | TRBD1 | TGTGCCAGCAGCCCAGGGGGCAAATTAGAAAAACTGTTTTTT | CASSPGGKLEKLFF
TRBJ2-3 | . | TRBV11-1 | . | TGTGCCAGCAGCCGCGGGGGCACAGATACGCAGTATTTT | CASSRGGTDTQYF
TRBJ2-5 | . | TRBV5-1 | . | TGCGCCAGCAGCTTGGCCTCAGGGCTGGGGGAGACCCAGTACTTC | CASSLASGLGETQYF
TRBJ2-7 | . | TRBV29-1 | TRBD1 | TGCAGCGCGTCATTGACAGGGAACGAGCAGTACTTC | CSASLTGNEQYF
TRBJ2-7 | . | TRBV6-2/TRBV6-3 | TRBD1 | TGTGCCAGCAGTACCCCAGGGGGCGCAAAGTCCTACGAGCAGTACTTC | CASSTPGGAKSYEQYF
TRBJ1-4 | once | TRBV6-5 | . | TGTGCCAGCAGTTACTCGGGAAGGGGGAATGAAAAACTGTTTTTT | CASSYSGRGNEKLFF
TRBJ2-7 | . | TRBV6-5 | . | TGTGCCAGCAGTTACGCGTGGGTGGGGGCGCACGAGCAGTACTTC | CASSYAWVGAHEQYF
TRBJ2-1 | once | TRBV19 | TRBD2 | TGTGCCACCGGGACTATTCCTGCTGGTGGTGAGCAGTTCTTC | CATGTIPAGGEQFF